In its sample, the clone carrying this T cell receptor (beta chain) was seen a few times. Antigen specificity is unknown. This sample is drawn from a study of T cell responses to AZD1222 COVID-19 vaccine. Whole-study results and caveats: Researchers took repertoire samples only after the peak T cell response had come.

Germline assignment: CDR1 KGHDR and CDR2 SFDVKD. Trimming removed 4 bases from V and 2 bases from J, with 5 bases in between. The CDR3 extends over 13 amino acids. Libraries were prepared by immunoSEQ multiplex PCR; TCRdb keeps only in-frame clonotypes and omits some of them. The sample carries about 200,000 clones, more than 85% recorded once. The chain links TRBV24-1 to TRBJ1-5; D is unresolved. Specimen: peripheral blood, collected 28 days after the second AZD1222 dose. The TCR originated in an adult who received the AZD1222 COVID-19 vaccine. CDR3 sequence reads: CATSENRNQPQHF. The CDR3 nucleotides are TGTGCCACCAGTGAGAACCGCAATCAGCCCCAGCATTTT.